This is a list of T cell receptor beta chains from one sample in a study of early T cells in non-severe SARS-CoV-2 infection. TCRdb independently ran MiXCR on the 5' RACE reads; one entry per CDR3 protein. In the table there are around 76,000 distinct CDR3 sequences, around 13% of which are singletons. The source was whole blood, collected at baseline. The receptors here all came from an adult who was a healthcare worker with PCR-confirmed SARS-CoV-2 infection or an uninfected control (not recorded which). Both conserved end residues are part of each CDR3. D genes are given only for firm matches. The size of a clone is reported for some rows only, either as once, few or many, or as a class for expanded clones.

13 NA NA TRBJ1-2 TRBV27 CASSLNRAGSYTF TGTGCCAGCAGTTTAAACAGGGCGGGTAGCTACACCTTC
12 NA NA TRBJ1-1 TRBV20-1 CSARDPPTEAFF TGCAGTGCTAGAGACCCCCCGACTGAAGCTTTCTTT
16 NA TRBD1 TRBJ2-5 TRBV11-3 CASSLDGTGGLETQYF TGTGCCAGCAGCTTAGACGGGACAGGGGGCTTGGAGACCCAGTACTTC
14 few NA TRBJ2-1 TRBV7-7 CASSLGSRGNEQFF TGTGCCAGCAGCTTAGGCTCCCGGGGGAATGAGCAGTTCTTC
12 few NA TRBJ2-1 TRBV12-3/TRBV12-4 CASTIGAGEQFF TGTGCCAGCACAATCGGGGCAGGGGAGCAGTTCTTC
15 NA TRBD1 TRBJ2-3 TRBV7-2 CASSLGGQGTDTQYF TGTGCCAGCAGCTTAGGGGGACAGGGAACAGATACGCAGTATTTT
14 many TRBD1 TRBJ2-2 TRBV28 CASSWTGDTGELFF TGTGCCAGCAGTTGGACAGGGGACACCGGGGAGCTGTTTTTT
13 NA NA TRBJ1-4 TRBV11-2 CASRRGVDEKLFF TGTGCCAGCAGGCGCGGGGTGGATGAAAAACTGTTTTTT
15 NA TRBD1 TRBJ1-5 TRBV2 CASSAGTGRVQPQHF TGTGCCAGCAGTGCGGGGACAGGGAGGGTTCAGCCCCAGCATTTT
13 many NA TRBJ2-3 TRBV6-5 CASRLALTDTQYF TGTGCCAGCAGACTAGCCCTCACAGATACGCAGTATTTT
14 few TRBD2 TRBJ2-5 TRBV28 CASSLGAGEETQYF TGTGCCAGCAGTTTGGGAGCGGGAGAGGAGACCCAGTACTTC
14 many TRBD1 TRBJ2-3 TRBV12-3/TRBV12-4 CASRRGLSTDTQYF TGTGCCAGCAGGAGGGGGCTGAGTACAGATACGCAGTATTTT
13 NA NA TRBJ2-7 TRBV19 CASSSPPSYEQYF TGTGCCAGTAGCTCCCCCCCCTCCTACGAGCAGTACTTC
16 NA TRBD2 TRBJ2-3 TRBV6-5 CASSSLVAGLTDTQYF TGTGCCAGCAGTTCCCTCGTAGCGGGACTCACAGATACGCAGTATTTT
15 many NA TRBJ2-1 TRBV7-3 CASSMLASSYNEQFF TGTGCCAGCAGCATGCTAGCTAGCTCCTACAATGAGCAGTTCTTC
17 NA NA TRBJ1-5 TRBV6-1 CASIQRGAPGSNQPQHF TGTGCCAGCATCCAGAGAGGGGCTCCCGGGAGCAATCAGCCCCAGCATTTT
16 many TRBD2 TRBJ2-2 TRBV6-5 CASSWGTRRGTGELFF TGTGCCAGCAGTTGGGGGACTAGGAGGGGCACCGGGGAGCTGTTTTTT